This TCR beta chain was profiled in a study of blood T cell repertoires in COVID-19. Looking at the study overall: PBMCs, B-cell-depleted T cells, or T cells were the source of the cDNA or gDNA that made up the material.

Sequencing used immunoSEQ multiplex PCR; TCRdb keeps in-frame clones, though not all of them. The sample lists a few hundred thousand clones, less than 85% occurring once. The specimen sequenced was PBMCs or T cells enriched from blood (not recorded which). The source is a man in his forties who had recovered from COVID-19.

In DNA form, the CDR3 reads TGTGCCAGCAGGCAACAGGGGCATAATTCACCCCTCCACTTT. This codes for CASRQQGHNSPLHF. The chain uses TRBV6-5 and TRBJ1-6, with 7 bases matching TRBD1. In germline, CDR1 is MNHEY, CDR2 SVGAGI. V shed 6 bases, J shed 5 bases, and the junction held 4 bases outside the gene matches. This CDR3 is 14 amino acids long.